Presented here are 17 T cell receptor beta chains from one specimen sequenced in a study of cytomegalovirus exposure and HLA in healthy donors. Researchers ran the PCR with 60 Vbeta and 13 Jbeta primers. Generated by immunoSEQ multiplex PCR, the TCRdb table keeps only in-frame clones and is missing some. The sample yields about 190,000 clones, around 80% seen once. The sequenced sample was PBMCs. The receptors were sampled from a male donor in good health and CMV-seronegative.

The chain uses TRBV28 and TRBJ1-2, with D unresolved. Trimming shortened V by 5 bases and J by 4 bases, and 17 bases separated the two germline ends. The CDR3 totals 15 residues. The V gene's germline CDR1 is MDHEN and CDR2 SYDVKM. DNA for the CDR3: TGTGCCAGCAGTCCACAATCGGGGTACGGCTATGGCTACACCTTC. Translating it yields CASSPQSGYGYGYTF.

This chain joins TRBV6-1 and TRBJ2-3; D call uncertain. V was shortened by 7 bases and J by 4 bases, with 9 bases between the two germline ends. The germline V gene has CDR1 MNHNS and CDR2 SASEGT. There are 12 residues in the CDR3. CDR3 nucleotides: TGTGCCAGCACCTCGACTCCAGATACGCAGTATTTT. Its translation is CASTSTPDTQYF.

The V gene is TRBV5-1, the J gene TRBJ2-4, with TRBD1 identical over 7 bases. The CDR3 is 15 amino acids. Germline V gene sequence: CDR1 SGHRS, CDR2 YFSETQ. The V segment lost 5 bases and the J segment 0 bases; nucleotides outside the gene matches: 5. CDR3: CASSLTGVAKNIQYF. In nucleotides, the CDR3 is TGCGCCAGCAGTTTAACAGGGGTAGCCAAAAACATTCAGTACTTC.

The CDR3 bases are TGTGCAAGTCGCTTAGCCCTCCCGTACCAAGAGACCCAGTACTTC. It encodes CASRLALPYQETQYF. The chain joins TRBV12-2 to TRBJ2-5; the table gives TRBD2 as D, unverified against the DNA. TRBV12-2 counts as a pseudogene. CDR3 length: 15 residues.

The chain joins TRBV13 to TRBJ2-7; unclear D gene. The V gene lost 1 base and the J gene lost 2 bases, with 9 bases spanning the gap. The CDR3 has 14 residues. Germline loops: CDR1 PRHDT, CDR2 FYEKMQ (reference sequence). CDR3 amino acids: CASSLAGSPYEQYF. The CDR3 DNA follows: TGTGCCAGCAGCTTAGCCGGGTCCCCCTACGAGCAGTACTTC.

The chain links TRBV9 to TRBJ1-2; TRBD1 matches 7 bases. The CDR3 is 15 residues long. The germline V gene has CDR1 SGDLS and CDR2 YYNGEE. J lost 2 bases, V lost 2 bases, and 6 bases had no gene match. CDR3 sequence: CASSVKDRVNYGYTF. DNA for the CDR3: TGTGCCAGCAGCGTTAAAGACAGGGTGAACTATGGCTACACCTTC. The full variable domain, rest sourced from reference TRBV9 and TRBJ1-2, is DSGVTQTPKHLITATGQRVTLRCSPRSGDLSVYWYQQSLDQGLQFLIQYYNGEERAKGNILERFSAQQFPDLHSELNLSSLELGDSALYFCASSVKDRVNYGYTFGSGTRLTVV.

The genes are TRBV19 and TRBJ1-1; D perhaps matches TRBD1 (5 bases). CDR3 length: 13 residues. V lost 9 bases and J lost 1, with 12 bases in between. The germline CDR1 and CDR2 sequences are LNHDA and SQIVND (reference sequence). In nucleotides, the CDR3 is TGTGCCAGCCTCTCGGGGGGGAACACTGAAGCTTTCTTT. Translation gives CASLSGGNTEAFF.

The chain uses TRBV4-2 and TRBJ2-5, with 8 positions matching TRBD2. The CDR3 spans 14 residues. V dropped 0 bases and J dropped 4; count of bases not matched to a gene: 1. The germline V gene has CDR1 LGHNA and CDR2 YNFKEQ. CDR3 sequence reads: CASSQDAGGETQYF. In DNA, the CDR3 is TGTGCCAGCAGCCAAGATGCGGGGGGAGAGACCCAGTACTTC.

The chain carries TRBV28 and TRBJ2-7, with TRBD2 identical over 7 bases. Looked up from germline, CDR1 is MDHEN and CDR2 is SYDVKM. V gave up 6 bases and J gave up 5 bases; unmatched junction bases: 13. The CDR3 has 15 amino acids. This chain's CDR3 is CASSPDAGDKDEQYF. The CDR3 bases are TGTGCCAGCAGCCCTGATGCGGGAGATAAGGACGAGCAGTACTTC.

The CDR3 here is CATRTGQGARETQYF. The CDR3 coding sequence is TGTGCCACCCGAACGGGACAGGGGGCACGAGAGACCCAGTACTTC. The rearrangement joins TRBV28 to TRBJ2-5; 12 positions agree with TRBD1. This CDR3 comprises 15 residues. Germline V gene lookup returns CDR1 MDHEN and CDR2 SYDVKM. Germline trimming cut 10 bases from V and 4 bases from J; bases unmatched to any gene: 10.

The V gene is TRBV7-8, the J gene TRBJ1-2; 7 nucleotides match TRBD1. This CDR3 has 16 amino acids. V was pared by 4 bases and J by 4 bases, with 12 bases of the junction left unmatched. Germline CDR1 is SGHVS and CDR2 is FQNEAQ. The CDR3 loop reads CASSSPTERGLYGYTF. The DNA for the CDR3 is TGTGCCAGCAGCTCCCCGACAGAGAGGGGGCTCTATGGCTACACCTTC.

The rearrangement uses TRBV7-9 and TRBJ2-3; 11 nucleotides agree with TRBD2. The CDR3 has 17 amino acids. Germline V gene lookup returns CDR1 SEHNR and CDR2 FQNEAQ (reference sequence). With 2 bases clipped from V and 7 bases from J, the junction kept 11 bases outside the gene matches. The DNA of the CDR3 is TGTGCCAGCAGCTTAACCCCACCGACTAGCGGGGACTATACGCAGTATTTT. This encodes CASSLTPPTSGDYTQYF.

This chain joins TRBV9 and TRBJ1-1, with TRBD1 matching over 7 bases. CDR1 SGDLS and CDR2 YYNGEE come from the germline V gene. The CDR3 loop spans 13 amino acids. V lost 4 bases and J lost 5; bases outside the gene matches: 5. CDR3 residues: CASSLSTGTEAFF. Written as DNA, the CDR3 is TGTGCCAGCAGCCTTTCGACAGGGACTGAAGCTTTCTTT.

The chain is built from TRBV9 and TRBJ2-7, with TRBD2 as a possible D gene (6 bases). The CDR3 extends over 15 amino acids. Germline loops: CDR1 SGDLS, CDR2 YYNGEE. V lost 1 base and J lost 3, with 14 bases in between. The CDR3 DNA reads as TGTGCCAGCAGCGTAATGACTAGTACTTTCTACGAGCAGTACTTC. Its translation is CASSVMTSTFYEQYF.

The J gene is TRBJ2-7, the V gene TRBV9; 8 bases line up with TRBD1. The J segment lost 2 bases and the V segment lost 3 bases, leaving 7 bases of the junction unmatched. The CDR3 extends over 15 amino acids. Germline CDR1 and CDR2: SGDLS and YYNGEE. CDR3 sequence reads: CASSGDRGYTYEQYF. CDR3 bases: TGTGCCAGCAGCGGTGACAGGGGCTATACCTACGAGCAGTACTTC. The whole variable domain, remainder taken from reference TRBV9 and TRBJ2-7, is DSGVTQTPKHLITATGQRVTLRCSPRSGDLSVYWYQQSLDQGLQFLIQYYNGEERAKGNILERFSAQQFPDLHSELNLSSLELGDSALYFCASSGDRGYTYEQYFGPGTRLTVT.

The CDR3 nucleotides are TGCAGCGTTGTTGGACAGGCTCTCTATGGCTACACCTTC. Its protein is CSVVGQALYGYTF. The chain uses TRBV29-1 and TRBJ1-2; 7 bases are shared with TRBD1. V was pared by 4 bases and J by 4 bases, with 6 bases of the junction left unmatched. Germline lookup yields CDR1 SQVTM and CDR2 ANQGSEA. This CDR3 comprises 13 residues.

This chain joins TRBV11-2 and TRBJ2-3, with D possibly matching TRBD2 (8 bases). This CDR3 has 18 residues. V gave up 0 bases and J gave up 3 bases, with 19 bases separating them. Germline V lookup: CDR1 SGHAT, CDR2 FQNNGV. The CDR3 DNA follows: TGTGCCAGCAGCTTAGATCGCGGGAGGAGGGGGCTAACAGATACGCAGTATTTT. Its protein product is CASSLDRGRRGLTDTQYF.